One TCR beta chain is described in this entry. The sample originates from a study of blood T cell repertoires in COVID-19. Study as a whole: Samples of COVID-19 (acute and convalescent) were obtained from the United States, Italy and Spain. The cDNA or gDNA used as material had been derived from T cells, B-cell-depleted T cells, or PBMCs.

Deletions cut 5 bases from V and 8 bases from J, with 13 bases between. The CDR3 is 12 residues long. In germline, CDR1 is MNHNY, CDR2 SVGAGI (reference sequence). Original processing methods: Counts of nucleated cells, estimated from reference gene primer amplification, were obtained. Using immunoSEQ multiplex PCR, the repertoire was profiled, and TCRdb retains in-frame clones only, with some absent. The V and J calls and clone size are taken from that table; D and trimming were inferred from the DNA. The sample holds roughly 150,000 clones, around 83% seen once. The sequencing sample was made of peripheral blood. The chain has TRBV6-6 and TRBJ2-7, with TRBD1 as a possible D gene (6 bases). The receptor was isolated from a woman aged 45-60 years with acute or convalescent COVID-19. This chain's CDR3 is CASSPDRRKQYF. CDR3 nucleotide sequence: TGTGCCAGCAGTCCCGACAGGCGTAAGCAGTACTTC.